The present TCR beta chain was sequenced within a study of PD-1 blockade in classical Hodgkin lymphoma. General observations from the study: Newly diagnosed and completely responding patients shared comparable baseline diversity. Significant TCR diversity gains by C4D1 occurred in CD4+ but not CD8+ cells.

Here immunoSEQ multiplex PCR was the method, and the copy in TCRdb shows in-frame clones only, minus some. In the table there are about 97,000 clones, roughly 84% of which are singletons. With no exception, relapse followed autologous stem cell transplantation in all patients, and brentuximab vedotin exposure varied. About this clone itself: The antigen remains unidentified.

The source of this sequence is a human donor with classical Hodgkin lymphoma. The material was peripheral blood mononuclear cells (PBMCs), obtained at baseline.

CDR3 residues: CASSSAGWQYF. CDR3 sequence (DNA): TGTGCCAGCAGCTCGGCGGGGTGGCAGTACTTC. The genes are TRBV7-9 and TRBJ2-5; D may be TRBD2 (6 bases). Trimming pared 4 bases from V and 11 bases from J, leaving 11 bases between. Germline V gene sequence: CDR1 SEHNR, CDR2 FQNEAQ (reference sequence). The CDR3 has 11 residues.